The entry that follows covers one TCR beta chain sequence. This record comes from a study of shared T cell receptors in the human thymus. Only in-frame clones appear in the TCRdb table, and some are missing; sequencing was by immunoSEQ multiplex PCR. The sample carries about 660,000 clones, approximately 88% recorded once. V lost 6 bases and J lost 4, with 9 bases in between. Germline values: CDR1 SNHLY, CDR2 FYNNEI. The CDR3 totals 12 residues. This sample was shared with a second study, whose subject was human thymus T cells. That study reports: Donors consisted of healthy Finnish infants (having corrective surgery for congenital heart defects). From resections taken during corrective heart surgery, the thymus tissue was obtained. In thymic and blood repertoires alike, V and J usage looked biased. Related research examined unrelated individuals and reported that their thymic repertoires overlapped highly.

Sequenced material: thymocytes. The receptor was isolated from a boy under three years old with a congenital heart defect. The V gene is TRBV2, the J gene TRBJ1-1; no reliable D call. The CDR3 coding sequence is TGTGCCAGCAGAAAATCTCGCACTGAAGCTTTCTTT. Translation: CASRKSRTEAFF.